The 17 T cell receptor beta chains given below trace back to one sample, sequenced in a study of Graves' ophthalmopathy and Graves' hyperthyroidism. Amplified TCR beta CDR3 regions were obtained using RNA transcripts as template. RT-PCR in the first round used HTBI primers; a second-round multiplex PCR followed. TCRdb reanalysed the multiplex PCR reads using MiXCR and keeps one entry per CDR3 protein. The sample contains about 1.2 million distinct CDR3 sequences, 35% to 40% of which appear only once. The material sequenced was peripheral blood or thyroid tissue (not recorded which). The receptors stem from an adult man with Graves' hyperthyroidism.

The V and J genes are TRBV11-1 and TRBJ2-5; 11 bases agree with TRBD2. Germline CDR1 SGHAT, CDR2 FQDESV (reference sequence). After removal of 3 bases from V and 5 bases from J, the junction contained 8 bases not matched to a gene. The CDR3 extends over 16 amino acids. In DNA, the CDR3 is TGTGCCAGCAGCTTCCGACTAGCGGGAAAGAGGGAGACCCAGTACTTC. Amino acids: CASSFRLAGKRETQYF.

The chain recombines TRBV10-3 with TRBJ1-2, with D perhaps matching TRBD1 (6 bases). The CDR3 covers 15 residues. Germline assignment: CDR1 ENHRY and CDR2 SYGVKD. Deletions cut 6 bases from V and 5 bases from J, with 19 bases between. In DNA form, the CDR3 reads TGTGCCATCAGATTGGACAGAAACTTTGGGTATGGCTACACCTTC. It is translated as CAIRLDRNFGYGYTF.

This chain connects TRBV29-1 to TRBJ2-7; 9 bases agree with TRBD1. Trimming removed 7 bases from V and 3 bases from J; junction bases left unmatched: 1. The CDR3 totals 11 residues. Germline V lookup: CDR1 SQVTM, CDR2 ANQGSEA. CDR3 sequence: CSETGGYEQYF. As DNA, the CDR3 is TGCAGCGAGACAGGGGGCTACGAGCAGTACTTC.

The rearrangement links TRBV11-2 to TRBJ2-1; D ambiguous. Germline V lookup: CDR1 SGHAT, CDR2 FQNNGV. The CDR3 has 14 residues. Between the trimmed V and J ends, which lost 5 bases and 9 bases, there was a span of 17 bases. The CDR3 here is CASSPKGLPSEQFF. DNA of the CDR3: TGTGCCAGCAGCCCGAAAGGCCTACCAAGTGAGCAGTTCTTC. Full variable domain (remainder filled in from reference TRBV11-2 and TRBJ2-1): EAGVAQSPRYKIIEKRQSVAFWCNPISGHATLYWYQQILGQGPKLLIQFQNNGVVDDSQLPKDRFSAERLKGVDSTLKIQPAKLEDSAVYLCASSPKGLPSEQFFGPGTRLTVL.

The rearrangement links TRBV25-1 to TRBJ1-1; D remains ambiguous. CDR1 and CDR2 from the germline V gene are MGHDK and SYGVNS. CDR3 length equals 14 residues. V was shortened by 3 bases and J by 4 bases, with 12 bases between the two germline ends. CDR3 in amino acids: CASSEYGEGTEAFF. Written as DNA, the CDR3 is TGTGCCAGCAGTGAGTATGGAGAGGGCACTGAAGCTTTCTTT.

The chain is built from TRBV20-1 and TRBJ1-5; TRBD1 matches at 10 bases. The germline V gene encodes CDR1 DFQATT and CDR2 SNEGSKA (reference sequence). The CDR3 runs 13 residues. CDR3 nucleotide sequence: TGCAGGAGCCGGGACAGGGGAAATCAGCCCCAGCATTTT. Translation: CRSRDRGNQPQHF.

This clonotype appeared many times. J is TRBJ2-7 and V is TRBV10-3; the D gene is possibly TRBD1 (6 bases). Germline-derived CDR1 and CDR2 are ENHRY and SYGVKD. CDR3 length: 16 residues. The V and J ends lost 3 bases and 6 bases respectively, with 21 bases between them. The CDR3: CAISDTTGSPLGEQYF. In DNA, the CDR3 is TGTGCCATCAGTGATACCACAGGGAGTCCCCTAGGCGAGCAGTACTTC.

The rearrangement uses TRBV12-3 or TRBV12-4 and TRBJ1-4; D gene unclear. The CDR3 sequence is 14 residues long. V was shortened by 3 bases and J by 8 bases, with 13 bases between the two germline ends. CDR3 nucleotides: TGTGCCAGCAGTTTGGAGGGAGTGAGGGAAAAACTGTTTTTT. Its translation is CASSLEGVREKLFF.

Turning to this clonotype: A much larger clone differs from this one at a single base, so this may be a read error. This likely comes from a read error, as the CDR3 has no conserved phenylalanine or tryptophan at its end. The CDR3 DNA sequence: TGTGCCAGTAGTATTAGAGGGACAGGGGCCTCTGAAGCTTTCCTT. Residues: CASSIRGTGASEAFL. The chain combines TRBV19 with TRBJ1-1; 10 positions match TRBD1. Trimming took 3 bases from V and 6 from J; bases not matched to a gene: 7. Germline V gene lookup returns CDR1 LNHDA and CDR2 SQIVND (reference sequence). CDR3 length equals 15 residues.

This clonotype was seen ten or more times. The chain has TRBV19 and TRBJ1-2, with TRBD1 as a possible D gene (6 bases). Germline V CDR1 and CDR2: LNHDA, SQIVND (reference sequence). V lost 5 bases and J 8 bases, leaving 15 bases between the germline ends. The CDR3 contains 13 residues. CDR3 amino acids: CASSSQGLSGYTF. The CDR3, as DNA: TGTGCCAGTAGTTCCCAGGGGTTGTCGGGCTACACCTTC. Combining the CDR3 with reference TRBV19 and TRBJ1-2 gives the whole variable domain DGGITQSPKYLFRKEGQNVTLSCEQNLNHDAMYWYRQDPGQGLRLIYYSQIVNDFQKGDIAEGYSVSREKKESFPLTVTSAQKNPTAFYLCASSSQGLSGYTFGSGTRLTVV.

The gene calls are TRBV4-3 and TRBJ1-3; D ambiguous. Germline V gene sequence: CDR1 LGHNA, CDR2 YSLEER. V lost 2 bases and J lost 2, with 4 bases in between. CDR3 length: 13 amino acids. CDR3 residues: CASSQRTGNTIYF. The CDR3 region has the DNA TGCGCCAGCAGCCAAAGGACTGGAAACACCATATATTTT.

This clonotype was seen a few times. This chain uses TRBV4-3 with TRBJ2-2; TRBD1 aligns across 8 bases. The CDR3 runs to 15 residues. In germline, CDR1 is LGHNA, CDR2 YSLEER. Trimming cost V 1 base and J 6 bases; bases outside gene matches: 4. CDR3 loop: CASSQGQGFAGELFF. Written as DNA, the CDR3 is TGCGCCAGCAGCCAAGGACAGGGGTTTGCCGGGGAGCTGTTTTTT.

The table lists this clonotype with many counts. V is TRBV2 and J is TRBJ2-7; D perhaps matches TRBD2 (6 bases). From germline, CDR1 is SNHLY and CDR2 FYNNEI. V was clipped by 6 bases and J by 4 bases, with 7 bases between them. The CDR3 runs 11 residues. CDR3 in amino acids: CASRRGYEQYF. The CDR3 DNA reads as TGTGCCAGCAGGCGGGGTTACGAGCAGTACTTC.

This sequence joins TRBV6-2 or TRBV6-3 and TRBJ2-5; TRBD2 matches 12 bases. J was trimmed by 9 bases and V by 8 bases; bases with no gene match: 10. The CDR3 is made up of 14 amino acids. The V gene's germline CDR1 is MNHEY and CDR2 SVGEGT. Here the CDR3 reads CASETSASGRAQYF. As DNA, the CDR3 is TGTGCCAGCGAAACTTCGGCTAGCGGGAGGGCCCAGTACTTC.

This clonotype was counted a few times. The chain uses TRBV6-1 and TRBJ2-5; 8 bases are a match to TRBD2. Unmatched junction bases numbered 10, after V lost 9 bases and J lost 4 bases. Germline CDR1 reads MNHNS; CDR2 reads SASEGT. CDR3 size: 14 residues. The CDR3, as DNA: TGTGCCAGAGGGACTAGAGGGGTCCCAGAGACCCAGTACTTC. Translating gives CARGTRGVPETQYF.

The genes are TRBV5-1 and TRBJ2-7; D is perhaps TRBD2 (5 bases). V lost 0 bases and J lost 1, with 14 bases in between. The CDR3 has 16 amino acids. CDR1 and CDR2 from the germline V gene are SGHRS and YFSETQ. The chain's CDR3 is CASSLDDRTPSYEQYF. In DNA form, the CDR3 reads TGCGCCAGCAGCTTGGACGACCGGACTCCATCCTACGAGCAGTACTTC.

This clonotype was found a few times. The CDR3 sequence is CSVGAGDTNEKLFF. CDR3 coding DNA: TGCAGCGTTGGCGCGGGCGACACTAATGAAAAACTGTTTTTT. The chain couples TRBV29-1 to TRBJ1-4, with no clear D. The CDR3 has 14 residues. CDR1 is SQVTM and CDR2 is ANQGSEA in the germline V gene. V lost 4 bases, J lost 2 bases, and 11 bases lay in between. The full variable domain, rest sourced from reference TRBV29-1 and TRBJ1-4, is SAVISQKPSRDICQRGTSLTIQCQVDSQVTMMFWYRQQPGQSLTLIATANQGSEATYESGFVIDKFPISRPNLTFSTLTVSNMSPEDSSIYLCSVGAGDTNEKLFFGSGTQLSVL.